One TCR beta chain is described in this entry. The antigen is unknown. These data are taken from a study of shared clonotypes between healthy human individuals. The overall study: Three plates were used per donor for CD4 naive, three for CD4 memory, two for CD8 naive and one for CD8 memory. Study-level results: Exclusively blood specimens were collected; tissue repertoires likely differ. Rarefaction revealed incomplete sorted-subset sequencing despite large depth. Expectations were that clonotype sharing among donors would be affected by sequencing depth.

The germline V gene encodes CDR1 SGDLS and CDR2 YYNGEE. Germline trimming cut 4 bases from V and 3 bases from J; bases unmatched to any gene: 4. The CDR3 length is 14 residues. Using immunoSEQ multiplex PCR, the repertoire was profiled, and TCRdb retains in-frame clones only, with some absent. Here the sample spans approximately 1.5 million clones, about 98% being singletons. The gene calls are TRBV9 and TRBJ2-7, with 10 bases that match TRBD1. Sequences were obtained from naive CD4+ T cells sorted from blood. The subset was: CD45RA+ positively selected. The sequence came from a man under 40 in good health. The CDR3: CASSKTGGGYEQYF. The CDR3 region has the DNA TGTGCCAGCAGCAAGACAGGGGGCGGCTACGAGCAGTACTTC.